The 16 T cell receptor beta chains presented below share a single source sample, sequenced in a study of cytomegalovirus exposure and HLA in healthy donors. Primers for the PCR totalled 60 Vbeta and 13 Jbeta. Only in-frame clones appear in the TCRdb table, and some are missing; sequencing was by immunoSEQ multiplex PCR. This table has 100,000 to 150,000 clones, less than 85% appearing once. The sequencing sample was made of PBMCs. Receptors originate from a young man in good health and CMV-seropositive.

In DNA form, the CDR3 reads TGTGCCAGCAGGCACGCCGTGGAGCCCCAGTACTTC. This codes for CASRHAVEPQYF. The V call is TRBV13, the J call TRBJ2-5; D unresolved. Germline V gene lookup returns CDR1 PRHDT and CDR2 FYEKMQ (reference sequence). The V and J ends lost 6 bases and 9 bases respectively, with 14 bases between them. CDR3 length: 12 residues. Filled out from reference TRBV13 and TRBJ2-5, the complete variable domain reads AAGVIQSPRHLIKEKRETATLKCYPIPRHDTVYWYQQGPGQDPQFLISFYEKMQSDKGSIPDRFSAQQFSDYHSELNMSSLELGDSALYFCASRHAVEPQYFGPGTRLLVL.

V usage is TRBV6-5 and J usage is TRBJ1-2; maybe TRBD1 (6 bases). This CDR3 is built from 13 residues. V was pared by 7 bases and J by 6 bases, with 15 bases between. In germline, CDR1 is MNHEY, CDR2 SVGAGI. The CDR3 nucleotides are TGTGCCAGCACCCTATCGGGGGGCCATGGCTACACCTTC. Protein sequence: CASTLSGGHGYTF.

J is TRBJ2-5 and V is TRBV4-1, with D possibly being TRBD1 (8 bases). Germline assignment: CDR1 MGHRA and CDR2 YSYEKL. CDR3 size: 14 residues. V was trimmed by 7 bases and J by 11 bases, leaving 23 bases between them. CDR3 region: CASKLGQGAGEQYF. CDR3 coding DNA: TGCGCCAGCAAGCTTGGGCAGGGGGCGGGGGAGCAGTACTTC.

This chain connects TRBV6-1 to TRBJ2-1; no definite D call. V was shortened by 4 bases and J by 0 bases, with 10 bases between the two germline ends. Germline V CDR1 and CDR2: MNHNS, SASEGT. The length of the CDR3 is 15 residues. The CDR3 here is CASSALGSSYNEQFF. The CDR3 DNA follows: TGTGCCAGCAGTGCCTTGGGCAGCTCCTACAATGAGCAGTTCTTC.

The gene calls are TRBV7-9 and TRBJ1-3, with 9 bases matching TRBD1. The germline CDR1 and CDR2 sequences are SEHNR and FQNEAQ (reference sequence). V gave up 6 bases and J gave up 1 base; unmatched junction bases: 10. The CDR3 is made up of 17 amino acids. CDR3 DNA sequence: TGTGCCAGCAGTTTTCCGACAGGGGGATTGTCTGGAAACACCATATATTTT. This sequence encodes CASSFPTGGLSGNTIYF.

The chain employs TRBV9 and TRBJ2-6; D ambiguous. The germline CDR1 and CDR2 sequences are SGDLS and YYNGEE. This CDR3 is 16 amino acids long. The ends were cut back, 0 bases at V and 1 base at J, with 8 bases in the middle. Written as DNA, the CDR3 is TGTGCCAGCAGCGTAGAAACAATTTCTGGGGCCAACGTCCTGACTTTC. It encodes CASSVETISGANVLTF.

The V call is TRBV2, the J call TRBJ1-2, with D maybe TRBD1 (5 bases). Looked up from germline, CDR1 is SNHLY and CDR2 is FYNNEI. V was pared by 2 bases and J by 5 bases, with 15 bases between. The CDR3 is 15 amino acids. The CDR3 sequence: CASSEREGTIYGYTF. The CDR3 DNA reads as TGTGCCAGCAGTGAAAGGGAGGGGACGATATATGGCTACACCTTC.

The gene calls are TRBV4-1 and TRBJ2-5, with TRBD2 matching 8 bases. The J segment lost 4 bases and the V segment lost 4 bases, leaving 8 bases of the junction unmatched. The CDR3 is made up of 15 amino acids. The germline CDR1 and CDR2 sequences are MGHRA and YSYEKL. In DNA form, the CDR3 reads TGCGCCAGCAGCCCCGTGGGACTAGGAGTAGAGACCCAGTACTTC. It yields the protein CASSPVGLGVETQYF.

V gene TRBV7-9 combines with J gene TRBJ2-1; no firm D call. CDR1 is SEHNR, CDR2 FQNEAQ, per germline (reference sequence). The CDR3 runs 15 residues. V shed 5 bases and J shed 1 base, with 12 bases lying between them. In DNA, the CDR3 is TGTGCCAGCAGCCCCTATGTATCATCCTACAATGAGCAGTTCTTC. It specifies CASSPYVSSYNEQFF.

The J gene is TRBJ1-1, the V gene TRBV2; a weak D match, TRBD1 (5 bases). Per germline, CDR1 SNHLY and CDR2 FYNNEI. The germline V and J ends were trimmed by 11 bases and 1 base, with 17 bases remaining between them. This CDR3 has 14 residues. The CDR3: CAPEVGQSNTEAFF. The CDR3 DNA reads TGTGCCCCGGAAGTAGGACAATCGAACACTGAAGCTTTCTTT.

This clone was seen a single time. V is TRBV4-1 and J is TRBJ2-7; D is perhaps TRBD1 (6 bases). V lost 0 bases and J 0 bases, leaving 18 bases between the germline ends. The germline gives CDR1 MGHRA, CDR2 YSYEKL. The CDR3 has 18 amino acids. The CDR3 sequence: CASSQDLTGINLSYEQYF. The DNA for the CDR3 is TGCGCCAGCAGCCAAGATTTAACAGGGATTAATCTCTCCTACGAGCAGTACTTC.

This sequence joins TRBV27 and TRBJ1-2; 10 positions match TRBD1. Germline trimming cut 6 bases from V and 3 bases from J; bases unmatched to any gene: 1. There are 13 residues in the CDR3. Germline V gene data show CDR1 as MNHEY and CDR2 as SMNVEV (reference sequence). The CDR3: CASRGTGDYGYTF. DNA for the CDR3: TGTGCCAGCAGAGGGACAGGGGACTATGGCTACACCTTC.

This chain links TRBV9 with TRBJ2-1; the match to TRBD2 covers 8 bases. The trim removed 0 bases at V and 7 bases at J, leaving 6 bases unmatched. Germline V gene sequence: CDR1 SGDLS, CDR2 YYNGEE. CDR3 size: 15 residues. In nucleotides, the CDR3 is TGTGCCAGCAGCGTAGAGGGCGGGGGGATTAATGAGCAGTTCTTC. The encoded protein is CASSVEGGGINEQFF.

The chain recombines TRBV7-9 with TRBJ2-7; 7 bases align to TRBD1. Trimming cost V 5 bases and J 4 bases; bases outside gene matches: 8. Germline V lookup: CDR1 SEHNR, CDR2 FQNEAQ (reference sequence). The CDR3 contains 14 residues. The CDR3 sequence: CASSIRQGRYEQYF. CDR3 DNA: TGTGCCAGCAGCATACGACAGGGAAGGTACGAGCAGTACTTC.

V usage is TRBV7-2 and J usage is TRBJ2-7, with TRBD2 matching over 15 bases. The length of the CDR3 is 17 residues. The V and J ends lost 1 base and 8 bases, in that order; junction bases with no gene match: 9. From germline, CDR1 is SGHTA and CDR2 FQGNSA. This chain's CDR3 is CASSLVWGLAGGDKQYF. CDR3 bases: TGTGCCAGCAGCTTAGTTTGGGGACTAGCGGGGGGTGATAAGCAGTACTTC.

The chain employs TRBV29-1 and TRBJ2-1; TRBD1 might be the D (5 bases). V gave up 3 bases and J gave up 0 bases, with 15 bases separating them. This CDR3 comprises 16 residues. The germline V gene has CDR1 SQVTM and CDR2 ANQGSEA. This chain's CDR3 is CSVDSRAYISYNEQFF. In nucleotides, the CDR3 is TGCAGCGTTGACTCCAGGGCATATATCTCCTACAATGAGCAGTTCTTC.